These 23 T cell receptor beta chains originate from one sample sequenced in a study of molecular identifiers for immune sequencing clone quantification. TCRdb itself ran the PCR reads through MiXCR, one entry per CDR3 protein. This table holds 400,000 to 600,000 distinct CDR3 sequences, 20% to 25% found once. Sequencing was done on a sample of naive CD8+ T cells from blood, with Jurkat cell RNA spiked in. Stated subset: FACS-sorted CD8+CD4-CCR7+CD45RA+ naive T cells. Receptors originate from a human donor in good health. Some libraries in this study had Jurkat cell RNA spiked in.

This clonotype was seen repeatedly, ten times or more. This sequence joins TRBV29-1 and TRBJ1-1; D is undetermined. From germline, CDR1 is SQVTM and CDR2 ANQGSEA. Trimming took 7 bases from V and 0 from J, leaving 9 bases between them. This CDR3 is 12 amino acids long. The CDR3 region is CSGLQMNTEAFF. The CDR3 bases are TGCAGCGGATTACAAATGAACACTGAAGCTTTCTTT. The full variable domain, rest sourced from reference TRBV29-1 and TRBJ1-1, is SAVISQKPSRDICQRGTSLTIQCQVDSQVTMMFWYRQQPGQSLTLIATANQGSEATYESGFVIDKFPISRPNLTFSTLTVSNMSPEDSSIYLCSGLQMNTEAFFGQGTRLTVV.

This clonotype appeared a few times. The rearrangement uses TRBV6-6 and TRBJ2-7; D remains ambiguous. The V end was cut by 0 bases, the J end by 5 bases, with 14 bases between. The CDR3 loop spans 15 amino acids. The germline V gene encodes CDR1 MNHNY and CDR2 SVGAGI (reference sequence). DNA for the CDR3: TGTGCCAGCAGTTACTCGTGGCAGGCCCCCGACGAGCAGTACTTC. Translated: CASSYSWQAPDEQYF.

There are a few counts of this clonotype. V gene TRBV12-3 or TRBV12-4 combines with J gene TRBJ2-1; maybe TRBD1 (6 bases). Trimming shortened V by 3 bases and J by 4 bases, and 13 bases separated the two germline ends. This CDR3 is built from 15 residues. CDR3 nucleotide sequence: TGTGCCAGCAGTTTCAAGACAGGACCTTACAATGAGCAGTTCTTC. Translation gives CASSFKTGPYNEQFF.

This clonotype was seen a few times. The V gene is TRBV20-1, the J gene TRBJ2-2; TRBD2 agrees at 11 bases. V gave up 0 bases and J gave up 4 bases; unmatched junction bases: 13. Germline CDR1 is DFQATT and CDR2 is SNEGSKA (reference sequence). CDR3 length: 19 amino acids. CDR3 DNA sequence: TGCAGTGCTAGAGACCCCGGGACTAGCGGAGGCGAAGTCACCGGGGAGCTGTTTTTT. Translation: CSARDPGTSGGEVTGELFF.

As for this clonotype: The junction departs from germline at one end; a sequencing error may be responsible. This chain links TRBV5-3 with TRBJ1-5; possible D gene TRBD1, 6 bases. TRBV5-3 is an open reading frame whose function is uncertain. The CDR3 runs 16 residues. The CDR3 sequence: CASSLNVTQGGQLQHF. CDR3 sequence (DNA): TGTGCCAGCAGCTTGAACGTGACACAGGGTGGTCAGCTCCAGCATTTT.

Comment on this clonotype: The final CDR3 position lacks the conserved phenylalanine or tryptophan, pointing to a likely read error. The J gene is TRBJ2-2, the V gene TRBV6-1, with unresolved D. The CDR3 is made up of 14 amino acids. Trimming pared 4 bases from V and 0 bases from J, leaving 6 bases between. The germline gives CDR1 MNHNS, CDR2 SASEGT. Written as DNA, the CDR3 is TGTGCCAGCAGTGGCCGATCGAACACCGGGGAGCTGTTTCTT. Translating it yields CASSGRSNTGELFL.

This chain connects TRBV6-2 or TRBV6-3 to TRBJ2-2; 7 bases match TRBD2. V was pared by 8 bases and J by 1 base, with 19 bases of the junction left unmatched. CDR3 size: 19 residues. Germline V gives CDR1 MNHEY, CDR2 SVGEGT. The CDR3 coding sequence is TGTGCCAGCGATTCACGGTCTGGCGGGAGAGGGAAGAACACCGGGGAGCTGTTTTTT. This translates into CASDSRSGGRGKNTGELFF.

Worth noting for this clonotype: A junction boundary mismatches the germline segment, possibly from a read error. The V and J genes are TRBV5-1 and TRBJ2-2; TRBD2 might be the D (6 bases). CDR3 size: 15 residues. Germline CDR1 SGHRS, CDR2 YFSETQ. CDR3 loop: CASSFEGKDTGGLFF. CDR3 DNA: TGCGCCAGCAGCTTCGAGGGGAAGGACACCGGGGGGCTGTTTTTT.

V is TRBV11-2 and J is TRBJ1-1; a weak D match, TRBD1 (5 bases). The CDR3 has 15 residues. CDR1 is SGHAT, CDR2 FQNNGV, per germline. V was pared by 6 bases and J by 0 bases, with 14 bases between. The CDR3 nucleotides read TGTGCCAGCAGTCGTGCGGGGACCCTGAACACTGAAGCTTTCTTT. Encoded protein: CASSRAGTLNTEAFF. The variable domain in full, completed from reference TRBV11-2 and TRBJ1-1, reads EAGVAQSPRYKIIEKRQSVAFWCNPISGHATLYWYQQILGQGPKLLIQFQNNGVVDDSQLPKDRFSAERLKGVDSTLKIQPAKLEDSAVYLCASSRAGTLNTEAFFGQGTRLTVV.

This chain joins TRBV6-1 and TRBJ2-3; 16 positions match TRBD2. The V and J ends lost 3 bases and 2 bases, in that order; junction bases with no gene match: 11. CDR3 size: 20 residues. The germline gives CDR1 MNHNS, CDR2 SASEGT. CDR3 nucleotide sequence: TGTGCCAGCAGTGATGGGCCCCCGGGACTAGCGGGAGGGCCCACAGATACGCAGTATTTT. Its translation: CASSDGPPGLAGGPTDTQYF.

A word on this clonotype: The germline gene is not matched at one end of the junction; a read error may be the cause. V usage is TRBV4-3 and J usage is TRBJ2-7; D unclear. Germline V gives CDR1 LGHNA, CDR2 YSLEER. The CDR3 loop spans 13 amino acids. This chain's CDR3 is CASSLESSNEQYF. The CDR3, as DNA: TGCGCCAGCAGCTTGGAAAGCTCCAACGAGCAGTACTTC.

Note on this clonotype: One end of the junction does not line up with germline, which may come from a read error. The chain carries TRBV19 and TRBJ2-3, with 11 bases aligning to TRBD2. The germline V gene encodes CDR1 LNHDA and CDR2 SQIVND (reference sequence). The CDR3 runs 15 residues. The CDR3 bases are TGTGCCAGTAGTGGGACTAGCGGCCTATCGGGTACGCGGTATTTT. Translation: CASSGTSGLSGTRYF.

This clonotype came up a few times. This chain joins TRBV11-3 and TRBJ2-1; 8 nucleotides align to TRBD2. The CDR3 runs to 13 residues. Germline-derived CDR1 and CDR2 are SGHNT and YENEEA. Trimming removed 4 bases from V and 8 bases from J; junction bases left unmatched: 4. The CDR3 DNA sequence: TGTGCCAGCAGCTATCGGACTAGCCATGAGCAGTTCTTC. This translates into CASSYRTSHEQFF.

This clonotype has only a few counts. The chain's CDR3 is CASSLPVDEQFF. CDR3 DNA sequence: TGTGCCAGCAGCCTCCCGGTAGATGAGCAGTTCTTC. The genes are TRBV11-2 and TRBJ2-1; no clear D. The CDR3 is 12 residues long. The V end was cut by 5 bases, the J end by 8 bases, with 10 bases between. CDR1 SGHAT and CDR2 FQNNGV come from the germline V gene.

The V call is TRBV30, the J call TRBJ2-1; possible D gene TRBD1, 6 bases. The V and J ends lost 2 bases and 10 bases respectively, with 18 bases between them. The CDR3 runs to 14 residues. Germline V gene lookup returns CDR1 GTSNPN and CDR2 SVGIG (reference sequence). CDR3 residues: CAWSSTTGWPEQFF. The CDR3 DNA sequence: TGTGCCTGGAGTTCGACCACAGGGTGGCCGGAGCAGTTCTTC. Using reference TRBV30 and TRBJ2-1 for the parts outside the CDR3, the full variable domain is SQTIHQWPATLVQPVGSPLSLECTVEGTSNPNLYWYRQAAGRGLQLLFYSVGIGQISSEVPQNLSASRPQDRQFILSSKKLLLSDSGFYLCAWSSTTGWPEQFFGPGTRLTVL.

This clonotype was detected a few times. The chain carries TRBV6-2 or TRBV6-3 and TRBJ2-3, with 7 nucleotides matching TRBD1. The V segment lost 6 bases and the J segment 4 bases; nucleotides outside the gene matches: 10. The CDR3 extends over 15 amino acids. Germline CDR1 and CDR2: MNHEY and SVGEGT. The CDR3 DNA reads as TGTGCCAGCAGCCGACAGGGCCCTAAGGCAGATACGCAGTATTTT. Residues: CASSRQGPKADTQYF.

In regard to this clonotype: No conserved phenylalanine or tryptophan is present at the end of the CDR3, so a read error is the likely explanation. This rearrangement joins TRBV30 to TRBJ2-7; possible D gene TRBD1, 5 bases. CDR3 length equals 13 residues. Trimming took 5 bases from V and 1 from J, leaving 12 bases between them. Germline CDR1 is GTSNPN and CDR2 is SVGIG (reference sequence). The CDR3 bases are TGTGCCTGGTCGGACATTAATTCCTACGAGCAGTACTCC. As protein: CAWSDINSYEQYS.

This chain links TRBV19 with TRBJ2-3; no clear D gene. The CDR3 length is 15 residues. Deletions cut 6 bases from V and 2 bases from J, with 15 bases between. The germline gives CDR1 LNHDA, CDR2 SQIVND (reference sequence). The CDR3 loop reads CASRPITRSTDTQYF. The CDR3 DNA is TGTGCCAGTAGGCCCATCACAAGGTCCACAGATACGCAGTATTTT.

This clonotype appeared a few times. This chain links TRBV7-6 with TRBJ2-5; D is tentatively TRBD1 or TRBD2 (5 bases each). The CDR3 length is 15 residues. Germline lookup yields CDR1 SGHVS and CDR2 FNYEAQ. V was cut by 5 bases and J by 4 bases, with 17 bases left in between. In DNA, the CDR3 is TGTGCCAGCAGCCGTACCCAGGGAGATGGAGAGACCCAGTACTTC. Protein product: CASSRTQGDGETQYF. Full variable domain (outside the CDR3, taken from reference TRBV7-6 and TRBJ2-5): GAGVSQSPRYKVTKRGQDVALRCDPISGHVSLYWYRQALGQGPEFLTYFNYEAQQDKSGLPNDRFSAERPEGSISTLTIQRTEQRDSAMYRCASSRTQGDGETQYFGPGTRLLVL.

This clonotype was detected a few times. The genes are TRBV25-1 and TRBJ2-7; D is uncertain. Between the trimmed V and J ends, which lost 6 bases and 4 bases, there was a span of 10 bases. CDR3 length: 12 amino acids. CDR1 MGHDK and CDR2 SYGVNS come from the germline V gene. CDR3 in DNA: TGTGCCAGCAGGGACGGGCTGTACGAGCAGTACTTC. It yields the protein CASRDGLYEQYF.

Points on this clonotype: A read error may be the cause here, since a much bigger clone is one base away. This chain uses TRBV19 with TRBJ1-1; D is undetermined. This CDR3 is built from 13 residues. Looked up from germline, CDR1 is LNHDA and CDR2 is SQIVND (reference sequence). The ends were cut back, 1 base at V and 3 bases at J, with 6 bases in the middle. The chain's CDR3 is CASSIAIDTEAFF. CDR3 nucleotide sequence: TGTGCCAGTAGTATAGCCATCGACACTGAAGCTTTCTTT.

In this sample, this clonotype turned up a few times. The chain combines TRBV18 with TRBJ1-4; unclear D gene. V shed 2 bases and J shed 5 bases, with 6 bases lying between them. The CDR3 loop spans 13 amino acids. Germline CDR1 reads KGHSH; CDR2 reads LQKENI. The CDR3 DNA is TGTGCCAGCTCACCAGCGAAAAATGAAAAACTGTTTTTT. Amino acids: CASSPAKNEKLFF.

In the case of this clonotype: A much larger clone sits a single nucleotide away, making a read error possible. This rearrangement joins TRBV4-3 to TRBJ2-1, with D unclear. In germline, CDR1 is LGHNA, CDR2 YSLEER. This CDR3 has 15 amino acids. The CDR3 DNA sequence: TGCGCCAGCGGCCAAGATTCGGGCGGCTACAATGAGCAGTTCTTC. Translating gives CASGQDSGGYNEQFF.